The next 3 T cell receptor beta chains were all read from a single sample in a study of identical twins (dated by TCRdb to 2016 to 2018). Receptor libraries were prepared by 5' RACE. TCRdb lists the instrument as Illumina HiSeq 2000. The public sequencing data were trimmed at Q25 with fastp and processed into clonotypes with MiXCR by TCRdb, which kept only in-frame beta chains. Each CDR3 protein gets just one entry, which takes the most common genes and DNA from the rows behind it. The sample table shows 690,000 or so distinct CDR3 sequences, and 6.1% are seen once. The ten largest clonotypes hold about 1.8% of the sample. Sequencing used naive T cells sorted from blood. The cell subset or site label, read with the paper, signifies: cells isolated with a human naive T-cell isolation kit. The source of these receptors is a man between 18 and 29 years old in good health.

Many counts were recorded for this clonotype. The chain links TRBV25-1 to TRBJ2-1, with D unresolved. Germline assignment: CDR1 MGHDK and CDR2 SYGVNS. The CDR3 is 15 amino acids. Deletions cut 1 base from V and 7 bases from J, with 14 bases between. The CDR3, as DNA: TGTGCCAGCAGTGAATTTGGCCCCATTGGGAATGAGCAGTTCTTC. Translation gives CASSEFGPIGNEQFF.

The V and J genes are TRBV4-1 and TRBJ2-1, with 8 bases aligning to TRBD2. Germline-derived CDR1 and CDR2 are MGHRA and YSYEKL. The CDR3 spans 16 residues. V was pared by 2 bases and J by 7 bases, with 10 bases of the junction left unmatched. CDR3: CASSQNPGGPGNEQFF. The CDR3 DNA reads as TGCGCCAGCAGCCAAAATCCGGGAGGGCCAGGAAATGAGCAGTTCTTC.

This clonotype was detected only a few times. The chain joins TRBV6-1 to TRBJ2-1; D possibly uses TRBD1 or TRBD2 (7 bases each). Trimming cost V 6 bases and J 7 bases, with 16 bases left between them. Germline V gene lookup returns CDR1 MNHNS and CDR2 SASEGT. The CDR3 consists of 14 residues. The DNA of the CDR3 is TGTGCCAGCAGCCATCAGGGGGGGGGGAATGAGCAGTTCTTC. This gives the protein CASSHQGGGNEQFF.